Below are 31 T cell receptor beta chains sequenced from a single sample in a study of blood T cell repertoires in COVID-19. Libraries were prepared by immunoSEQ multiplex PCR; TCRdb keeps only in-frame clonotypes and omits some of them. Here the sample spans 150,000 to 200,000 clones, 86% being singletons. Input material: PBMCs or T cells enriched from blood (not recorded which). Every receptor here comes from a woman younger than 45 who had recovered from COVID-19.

The CDR3 loop reads CASSYGLADTAYEQYF. CDR3 nucleotide sequence: TGTGCCAGCAGCTACGGACTAGCGGATACTGCCTACGAGCAGTACTTC. This rearrangement joins TRBV11-3 to TRBJ2-7; 10 bases match TRBD2. Germline CDR1 reads SGHNT; CDR2 reads YENEEA. This CDR3 has 16 amino acids. The trim removed 4 bases at V and 2 bases at J, leaving 8 bases unmatched.

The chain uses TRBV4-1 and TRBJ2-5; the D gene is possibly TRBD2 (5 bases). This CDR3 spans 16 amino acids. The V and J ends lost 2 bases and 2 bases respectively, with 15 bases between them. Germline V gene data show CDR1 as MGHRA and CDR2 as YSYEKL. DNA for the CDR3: TGCGCCAGCAGCCAAATGGCGGGTTCGACTCAAGAGACCCAGTACTTC. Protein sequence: CASSQMAGSTQETQYF.

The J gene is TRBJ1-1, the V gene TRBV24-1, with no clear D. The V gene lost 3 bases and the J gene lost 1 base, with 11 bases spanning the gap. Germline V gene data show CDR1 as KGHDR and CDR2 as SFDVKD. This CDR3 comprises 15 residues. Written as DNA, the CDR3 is TGTGCCACCAGTGATCGAGATGATACGAACACTGAAGCTTTCTTT. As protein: CATSDRDDTNTEAFF.

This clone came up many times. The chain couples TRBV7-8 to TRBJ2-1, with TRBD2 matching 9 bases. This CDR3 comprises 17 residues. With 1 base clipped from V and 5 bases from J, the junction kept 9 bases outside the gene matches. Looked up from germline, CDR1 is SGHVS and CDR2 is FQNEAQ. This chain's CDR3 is CASSLVLGLAGNNEQFF. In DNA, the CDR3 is TGTGCCAGCAGCTTAGTTTTAGGCCTAGCGGGGAACAATGAGCAGTTCTTC. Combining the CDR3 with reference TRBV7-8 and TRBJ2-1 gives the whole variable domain GAGVSQSPRYKVAKRGQDVALRCDPISGHVSLFWYQQALGQGPEFLTYFQNEAQLDKSGLPSDRFFAERPEGSVSTLKIQRTQQEDSAVYLCASSLVLGLAGNNEQFFGPGTRLTVL.

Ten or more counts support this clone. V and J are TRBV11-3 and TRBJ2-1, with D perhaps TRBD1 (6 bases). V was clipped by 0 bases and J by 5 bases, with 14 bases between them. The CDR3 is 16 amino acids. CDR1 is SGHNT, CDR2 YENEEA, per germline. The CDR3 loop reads CASSLDLTGTHNEQFF. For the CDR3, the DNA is TGTGCCAGCAGCTTAGATCTGACAGGCACCCACAATGAGCAGTTCTTC.

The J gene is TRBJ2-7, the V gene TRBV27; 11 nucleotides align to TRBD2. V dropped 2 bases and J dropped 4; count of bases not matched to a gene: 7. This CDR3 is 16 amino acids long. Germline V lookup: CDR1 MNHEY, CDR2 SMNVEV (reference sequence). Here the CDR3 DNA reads TGTGCCAGCAGTTTAAGGGTTAGCGGGAGGGAATACGAGCAGTACTTC. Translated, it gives CASSLRVSGREYEQYF.

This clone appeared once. This CDR3 is CASSLDTRGYTF. The DNA for the CDR3 is TGTGCCAGCAGCTTAGATACCCGGGGCTACACCTTC. The V and J genes are TRBV7-9 and TRBJ1-2; D call uncertain. This CDR3 is 12 amino acids long. From germline, CDR1 is SEHNR and CDR2 FQNEAQ (reference sequence). Between the trimmed V and J ends, which lost 1 base and 8 bases, there was a span of 8 bases.

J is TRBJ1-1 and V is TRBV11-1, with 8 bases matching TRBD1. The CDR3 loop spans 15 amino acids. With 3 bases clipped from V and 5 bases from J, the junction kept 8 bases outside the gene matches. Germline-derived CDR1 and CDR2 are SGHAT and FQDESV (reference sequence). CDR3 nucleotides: TGTGCCAGCAGCTTCATTCAGGGGGCGCTTACTGAAGCTTTCTTT. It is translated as CASSFIQGALTEAFF.

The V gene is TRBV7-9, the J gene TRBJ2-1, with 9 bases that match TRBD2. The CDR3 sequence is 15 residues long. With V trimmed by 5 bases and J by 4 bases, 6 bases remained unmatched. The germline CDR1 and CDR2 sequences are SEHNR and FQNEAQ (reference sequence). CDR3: CASSPTSGAYNEQFF. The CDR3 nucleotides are TGTGCCAGCAGCCCGACTAGCGGAGCATACAATGAGCAGTTCTTC.

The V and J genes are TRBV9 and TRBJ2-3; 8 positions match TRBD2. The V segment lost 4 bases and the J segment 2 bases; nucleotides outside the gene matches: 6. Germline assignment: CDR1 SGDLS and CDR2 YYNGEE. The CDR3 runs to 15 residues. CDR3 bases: TGTGCCAGCAGCAGACTAGCGACGCCCACAGATACGCAGTATTTT. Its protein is CASSRLATPTDTQYF.

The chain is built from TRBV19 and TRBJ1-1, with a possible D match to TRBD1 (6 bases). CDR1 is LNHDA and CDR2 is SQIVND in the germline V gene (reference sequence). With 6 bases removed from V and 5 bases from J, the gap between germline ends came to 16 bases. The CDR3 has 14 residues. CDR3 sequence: CASRRLQGLTEAFF. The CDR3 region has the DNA TGTGCCAGTAGGCGACTACAGGGTTTGACTGAAGCTTTCTTT.

The CDR3 loop is CASSDVTGQAYEQYF. In DNA, the CDR3 is TGTGCCAGCAGTGACGTGACAGGGCAAGCCTACGAGCAGTACTTC. This chain connects TRBV2 to TRBJ2-7; 7 bases match TRBD1. Germline CDR1 and CDR2: SNHLY and FYNNEI. The CDR3 is 15 residues long. Unmatched junction bases numbered 7, after V lost 3 bases and J lost 2 bases. Together with reference TRBV2 and TRBJ2-7, the CDR3 gives the full variable domain: EPEVTQTPSHQVTQMGQEVILRCVPISNHLYFYWYRQILGQKVEFLVSFYNNEISEKSEIFDDQFSVERPDGSNFTLKIRSTKLEDSAMYFCASSDVTGQAYEQYFGPGTRLTVT.

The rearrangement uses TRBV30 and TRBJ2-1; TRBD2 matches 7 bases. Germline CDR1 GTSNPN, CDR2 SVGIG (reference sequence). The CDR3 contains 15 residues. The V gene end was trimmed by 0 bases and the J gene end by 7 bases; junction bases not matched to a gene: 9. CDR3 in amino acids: CAWSVSPSGSNEQFF. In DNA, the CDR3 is TGTGCCTGGAGTGTAAGCCCTAGCGGCTCGAATGAGCAGTTCTTC. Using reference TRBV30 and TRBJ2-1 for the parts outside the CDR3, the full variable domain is SQTIHQWPATLVQPVGSPLSLECTVEGTSNPNLYWYRQAAGRGLQLLFYSVGIGQISSEVPQNLSASRPQDRQFILSSKKLLLSDSGFYLCAWSVSPSGSNEQFFGPGTRLTVL.

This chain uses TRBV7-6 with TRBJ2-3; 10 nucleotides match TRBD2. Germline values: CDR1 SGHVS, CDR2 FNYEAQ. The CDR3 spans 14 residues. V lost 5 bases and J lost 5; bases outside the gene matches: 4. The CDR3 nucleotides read TGTGCCAGCAGCCTTCGACTAGCGGGAGATACGCAGTATTTT. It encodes CASSLRLAGDTQYF.

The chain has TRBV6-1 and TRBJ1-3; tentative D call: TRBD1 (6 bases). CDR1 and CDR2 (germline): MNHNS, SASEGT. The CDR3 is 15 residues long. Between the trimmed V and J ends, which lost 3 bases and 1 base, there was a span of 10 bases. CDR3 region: CASSETGRSGNTIYF. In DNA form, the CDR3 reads TGTGCCAGCAGTGAGACAGGCAGATCTGGAAACACCATATATTTT.

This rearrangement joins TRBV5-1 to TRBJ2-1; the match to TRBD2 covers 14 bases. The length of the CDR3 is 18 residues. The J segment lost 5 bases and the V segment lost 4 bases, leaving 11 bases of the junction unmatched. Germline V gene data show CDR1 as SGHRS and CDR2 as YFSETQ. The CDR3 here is CASSPGLAGVIADNEQFF. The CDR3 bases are TGCGCCAGCAGCCCGGGACTAGCGGGAGTAATTGCGGACAATGAGCAGTTCTTC.

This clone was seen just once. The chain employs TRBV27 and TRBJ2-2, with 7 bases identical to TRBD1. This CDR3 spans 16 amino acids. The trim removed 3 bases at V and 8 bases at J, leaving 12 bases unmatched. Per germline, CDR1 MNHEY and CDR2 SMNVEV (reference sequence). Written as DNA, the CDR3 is TGTGCCAGCAGTTTCCTCGACAGGGTCCCACGGGGGGAGCTGTTTTTT. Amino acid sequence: CASSFLDRVPRGELFF.

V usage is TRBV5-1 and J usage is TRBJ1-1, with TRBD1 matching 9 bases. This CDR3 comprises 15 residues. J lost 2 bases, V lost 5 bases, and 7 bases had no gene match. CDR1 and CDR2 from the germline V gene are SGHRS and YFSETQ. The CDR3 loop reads CASRPGDRANTEAFF. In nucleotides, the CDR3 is TGCGCCAGCAGACCTGGGGACAGGGCAAACACTGAAGCTTTCTTT.

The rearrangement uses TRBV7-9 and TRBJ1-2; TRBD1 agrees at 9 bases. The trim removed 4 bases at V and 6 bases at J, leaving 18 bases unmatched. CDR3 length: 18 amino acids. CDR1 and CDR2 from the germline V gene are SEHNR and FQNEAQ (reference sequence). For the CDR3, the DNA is TGTGCCAGCAGCTCTTACTACCGGGACAGGGCGTTCAACGATGGCTACACCTTC. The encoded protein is CASSSYYRDRAFNDGYTF.

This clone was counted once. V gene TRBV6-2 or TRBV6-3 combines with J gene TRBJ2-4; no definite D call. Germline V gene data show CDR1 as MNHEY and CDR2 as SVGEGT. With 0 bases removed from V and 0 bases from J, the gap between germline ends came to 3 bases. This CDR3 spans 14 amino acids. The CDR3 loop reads CASSYSLAKNIQYF. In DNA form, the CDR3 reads TGTGCCAGCAGTTACTCCCTAGCCAAAAACATTCAGTACTTC.

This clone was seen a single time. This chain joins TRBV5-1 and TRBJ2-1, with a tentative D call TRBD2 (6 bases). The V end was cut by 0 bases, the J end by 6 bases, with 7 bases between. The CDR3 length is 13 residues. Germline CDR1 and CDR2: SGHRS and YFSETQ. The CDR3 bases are TGCGCCAGCAGCTTGGTTAGCGGCAATGAGCAGTTCTTC. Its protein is CASSLVSGNEQFF.

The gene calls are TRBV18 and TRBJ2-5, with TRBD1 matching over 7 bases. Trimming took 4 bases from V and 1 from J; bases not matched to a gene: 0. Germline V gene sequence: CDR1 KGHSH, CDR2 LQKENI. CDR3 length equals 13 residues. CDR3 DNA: TGTGCCAGCTCACAGGGGGCCCAAGAGACCCAGTACTTC. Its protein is CASSQGAQETQYF.

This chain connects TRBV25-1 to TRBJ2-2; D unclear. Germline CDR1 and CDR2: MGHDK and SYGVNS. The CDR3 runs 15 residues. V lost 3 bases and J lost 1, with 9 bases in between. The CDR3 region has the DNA TGTGCCAGCAGTGACCCACGACAGAACACCGGGGAGCTGTTTTTT. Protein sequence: CASSDPRQNTGELFF. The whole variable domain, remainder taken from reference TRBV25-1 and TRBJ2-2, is EADIYQTPRYLVIGTGKKITLECSQTMGHDKMYWYQQDPGMELHLIHYSYGVNSTEKGDLSSESTVSRIRTEHFPLTLESARPSHTSQYLCASSDPRQNTGELFFGEGSRLTVL.

The chain's CDR3 is CASSFGLTTDTQYF. DNA for the CDR3: TGTGCCAGCAGTTTCGGACTAACCACAGATACGCAGTATTTT. The V and J genes are TRBV6-6 and TRBJ2-3; the D gene is possibly TRBD2 (6 bases). V dropped 4 bases and J dropped 2 bases, with 10 bases sitting between them. The CDR3 covers 14 residues. CDR1 is MNHNY, CDR2 SVGAGI, per germline (reference sequence).

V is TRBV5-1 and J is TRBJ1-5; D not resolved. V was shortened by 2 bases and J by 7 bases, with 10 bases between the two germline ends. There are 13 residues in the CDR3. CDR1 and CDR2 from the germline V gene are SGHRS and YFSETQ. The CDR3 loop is CASSLSPRQPQHF. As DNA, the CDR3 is TGCGCCAGCAGCTTAAGCCCCCGGCAGCCCCAGCATTTT.

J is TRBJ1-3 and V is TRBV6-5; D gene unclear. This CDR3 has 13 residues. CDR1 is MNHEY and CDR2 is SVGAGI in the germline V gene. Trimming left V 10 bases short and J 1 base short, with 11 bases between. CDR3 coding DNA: TGTGCCACACGGCGGGCGTCTGGAAACACCATATATTTT. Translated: CATRRASGNTIYF.

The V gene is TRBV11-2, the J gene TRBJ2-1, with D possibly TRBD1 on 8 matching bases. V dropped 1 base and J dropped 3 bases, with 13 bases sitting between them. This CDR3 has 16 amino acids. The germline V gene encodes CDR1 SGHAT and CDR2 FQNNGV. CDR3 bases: TGTGCCAGCAGCTTAGTAACAGGGGGGGACTACAATGAGCAGTTCTTC. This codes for CASSLVTGGDYNEQFF. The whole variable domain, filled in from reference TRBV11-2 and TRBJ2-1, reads EAGVAQSPRYKIIEKRQSVAFWCNPISGHATLYWYQQILGQGPKLLIQFQNNGVVDDSQLPKDRFSAERLKGVDSTLKIQPAKLEDSAVYLCASSLVTGGDYNEQFFGPGTRLTVL.

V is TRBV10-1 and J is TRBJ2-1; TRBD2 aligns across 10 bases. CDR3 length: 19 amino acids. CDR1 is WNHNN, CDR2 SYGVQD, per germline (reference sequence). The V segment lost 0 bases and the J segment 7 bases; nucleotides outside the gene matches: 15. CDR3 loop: CASSESREYVAGGRNEQFF. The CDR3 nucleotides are TGCGCCAGCAGTGAGTCGAGGGAGTATGTAGCGGGAGGTAGAAATGAGCAGTTCTTC.

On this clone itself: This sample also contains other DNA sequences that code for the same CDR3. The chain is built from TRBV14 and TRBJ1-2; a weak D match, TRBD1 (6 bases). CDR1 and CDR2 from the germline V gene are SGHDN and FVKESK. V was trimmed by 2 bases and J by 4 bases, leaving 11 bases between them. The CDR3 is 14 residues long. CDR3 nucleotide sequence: TGTGCCAGCAGCCAACGGGGACAAGGCTATGGCTACACCTTC. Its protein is CASSQRGQGYGYTF. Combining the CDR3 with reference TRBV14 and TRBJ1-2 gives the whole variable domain EAGVTQFPSHSVIEKGQTVTLRCDPISGHDNLYWYRRVMGKEIKFLLHFVKESKQDESGMPNNRFLAERTGGTYSTLKVQPAELEDSGVYFCASSQRGQGYGYTFGSGTRLTVV.

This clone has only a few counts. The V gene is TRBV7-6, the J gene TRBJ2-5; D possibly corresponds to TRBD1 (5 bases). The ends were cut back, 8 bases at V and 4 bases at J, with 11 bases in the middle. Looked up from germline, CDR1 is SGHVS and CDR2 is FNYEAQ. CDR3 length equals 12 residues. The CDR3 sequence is CASQGRGETQYF. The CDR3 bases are TGTGCCAGCCAGGGAAGGGGAGAGACCCAGTACTTC.

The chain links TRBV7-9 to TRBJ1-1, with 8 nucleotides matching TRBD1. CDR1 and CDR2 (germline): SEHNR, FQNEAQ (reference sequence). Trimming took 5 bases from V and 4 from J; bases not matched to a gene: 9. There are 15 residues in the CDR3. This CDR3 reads CASSQREQGGTEAFF. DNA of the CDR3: TGTGCCAGCAGCCAAAGGGAACAGGGGGGCACTGAAGCTTTCTTT.